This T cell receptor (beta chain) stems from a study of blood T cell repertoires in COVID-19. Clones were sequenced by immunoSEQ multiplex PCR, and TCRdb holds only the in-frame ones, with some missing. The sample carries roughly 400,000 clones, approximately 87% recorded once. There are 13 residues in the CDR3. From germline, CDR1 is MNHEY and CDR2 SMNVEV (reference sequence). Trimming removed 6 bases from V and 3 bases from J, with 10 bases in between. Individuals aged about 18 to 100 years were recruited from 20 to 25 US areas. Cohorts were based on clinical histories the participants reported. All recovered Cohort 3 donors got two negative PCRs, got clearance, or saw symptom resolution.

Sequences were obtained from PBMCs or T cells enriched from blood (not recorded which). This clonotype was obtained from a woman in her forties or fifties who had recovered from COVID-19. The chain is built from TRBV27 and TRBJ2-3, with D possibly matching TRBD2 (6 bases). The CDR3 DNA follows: TGTGCCAGCAGGTTCGGGGGAACAGATACGCAGTATTTT. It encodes CASRFGGTDTQYF.